This T cell receptor beta chain was identified during a study of blood T cell repertoires in COVID-19. Profiled with immunoSEQ multiplex PCR; TCRdb holds only in-frame clones, not every one. The sample carries 90,000 to 120,000 clones, about 85% recorded once. CDR1 MGHRA and CDR2 YSYEKL come from the germline V gene. V dropped 4 bases and J dropped 0 bases, with 17 bases sitting between them. The CDR3 is 17 residues long. J is TRBJ2-3 and V is TRBV4-1; D perhaps matches TRBD1 (6 bases). The clonotype originates from a human donor in a cohort sampled during active COVID-19. Sequenced: peripheral blood. This CDR3 reads CASSRSSGGGSTDTQYF. DNA for the CDR3: TGCGCCAGCAGCCGATCTTCTGGGGGCGGGAGCACAGATACGCAGTATTTT.